One sample yielded the 12 T cell receptor beta chains listed below, sequenced in a study of chemoradiotherapy in HPV16-positive cancers. Sequencing was performed with immunoSEQ multiplex PCR; in TCRdb, only in-frame clones are kept and a portion is missing. Of 30,000 to 35,000 clones listed, 80% were seen once; the top ten hold 3% to 4%. The starting material was blood, obtained from a patient who underwent chemoradiotherapy. These receptors were collected from a human donor with HPV-associated anogenital cancer.

The V gene is TRBV27, the J gene TRBJ2-1; 8 bases fit TRBD2. Trimming removed 6 bases from V and 8 bases from J; junction bases left unmatched: 15. CDR3 length: 16 residues. The germline V gene has CDR1 MNHEY and CDR2 SMNVEV (reference sequence). DNA for the CDR3: TGTGCCAGCAGAAGGGGTCGGGGGGGGGCTCGGGATGAGCAGTTCTTC. This encodes CASRRGRGGARDEQFF.

The gene calls are TRBV5-1 and TRBJ2-1; 16 bases line up with TRBD2. This CDR3 has 18 amino acids. Per germline, CDR1 SGHRS and CDR2 YFSETQ. J was trimmed by 2 bases and V by 3 bases; bases with no gene match: 5. For the CDR3, the DNA is TGCGCCAGCAGCTCGGGACTAGCGGGGGGGAACCCCTACAATGAGCAGTTCTTC. Its protein product is CASSSGLAGGNPYNEQFF.

J is TRBJ2-7 and V is TRBV9; 12 bases fit TRBD2. This CDR3 has 16 amino acids. Germline assignment: CDR1 SGDLS and CDR2 YYNGEE. Trimming took 0 bases from V and 4 from J; bases not matched to a gene: 5. CDR3 coding DNA: TGTGCCAGCAGCGTAGGGACTAGCGGGAATGTTTACGAGCAGTACTTC. Translation: CASSVGTSGNVYEQYF.

This clone was seen more than once but under ten times. The chain has TRBV6-5 and TRBJ1-2; D is uncertain. The V gene's germline CDR1 is MNHEY and CDR2 SVGAGI. The V end lost 4 bases, the J end lost 3 bases, and 12 bases lay between the germline ends. This CDR3 has 14 residues. CDR3 sequence reads: CASSFGRVDYGYTF. DNA for the CDR3: TGTGCCAGCAGTTTTGGCAGAGTGGACTATGGCTACACCTTC.

This clone has more than one count but fewer than ten. The V and J genes are TRBV5-6 and TRBJ1-2; TRBD1 matches 9 bases. Germline assignment: CDR1 SGHDT and CDR2 YYEEEE. With 4 bases clipped from V and 6 bases from J, the junction kept 7 bases outside the gene matches. This CDR3 is built from 14 residues. The chain's CDR3 is CASSLWGQGNGYTF. The CDR3 region has the DNA TGTGCCAGCAGCCTCTGGGGACAGGGCAATGGCTACACCTTC.

V usage is TRBV4-1 and J usage is TRBJ1-2; D ambiguous. CDR3 length: 15 residues. CDR1 and CDR2 from the germline V gene are MGHRA and YSYEKL. V was shortened by 2 bases and J by 4 bases, with 14 bases between the two germline ends. CDR3 nucleotides: TGCGCCAGCAGCCAACGCCTAGACCGGGCCTATGGCTACACCTTC. Protein product: CASSQRLDRAYGYTF.

The count of this clone is one. The chain combines TRBV29-1 with TRBJ2-3; 8 bases align to TRBD1. Germline values: CDR1 SQVTM, CDR2 ANQGSEA. The CDR3 extends over 14 amino acids. The trim removed 7 bases at V and 5 bases at J, leaving 11 bases unmatched. This CDR3 reads CSGRQGNFRDTQYF. In nucleotides, the CDR3 is TGCAGCGGCAGACAGGGGAATTTTAGAGATACGCAGTATTTT.

This clone was counted between two and nine times. The chain is built from TRBV7-2 and TRBJ1-2; D remains unclear. Trimming removed 5 bases from V and 5 bases from J, with 12 bases in between. This CDR3 contains 13 residues. Germline CDR1 SGHTA, CDR2 FQGNSA. CDR3 sequence reads: CASSVLSGYGYTF. CDR3 bases: TGTGCCAGCAGCGTCCTGTCCGGGTATGGCTACACCTTC.

CDR3 DNA: TGTGCCAGCAGCTTACGTCCCCTTGGGTCAGGGGTTTCCGCCAACACTGAAGCTTTCTTT. Translating gives CASSLRPLGSGVSANTEAFF. The V call is TRBV13, the J call TRBJ1-1, with a possible D match to TRBD1 (6 bases). CDR3 length equals 20 residues. Germline CDR1 and CDR2: PRHDT and FYEKMQ (reference sequence). Trimming removed 2 bases at V and 2 bases at J, with 27 bases between.

This clone was counted only a few times. V is TRBV7-2 and J is TRBJ2-2; D is ambiguous. Trimming shortened V by 1 base and J by 7 bases, and 7 bases separated the two germline ends. Germline V CDR1 and CDR2: SGHTA, FQGNSA. The CDR3 length is 13 residues. The CDR3 sequence: CASSLGQLGELFF. CDR3 sequence (DNA): TGTGCCAGCAGCTTAGGGCAGCTCGGGGAGCTGTTTTTT.

The chain links TRBV10-1 to TRBJ2-3, with TRBD2 as a possible D gene (6 bases). The CDR3 consists of 14 residues. Germline values: CDR1 WNHNN, CDR2 SYGVQD (reference sequence). Trimming removed 4 bases at V and 2 bases at J, with 10 bases between. The CDR3 region is CASSVAGNTDTQYF. The CDR3 nucleotides read TGCGCCAGCAGTGTTGCGGGAAACACAGATACGCAGTATTTT.

The chain uses TRBV5-1 and TRBJ2-1; D possibly corresponds to TRBD1 (5 bases). Trimming removed 4 bases at V and 3 bases at J, with 8 bases between. The CDR3 totals 13 residues. CDR1 and CDR2 (germline): SGHRS, YFSETQ. This CDR3 is CASSTDSYNEQFF. In DNA, the CDR3 is TGCGCCAGCAGCACAGACAGCTACAATGAGCAGTTCTTC.